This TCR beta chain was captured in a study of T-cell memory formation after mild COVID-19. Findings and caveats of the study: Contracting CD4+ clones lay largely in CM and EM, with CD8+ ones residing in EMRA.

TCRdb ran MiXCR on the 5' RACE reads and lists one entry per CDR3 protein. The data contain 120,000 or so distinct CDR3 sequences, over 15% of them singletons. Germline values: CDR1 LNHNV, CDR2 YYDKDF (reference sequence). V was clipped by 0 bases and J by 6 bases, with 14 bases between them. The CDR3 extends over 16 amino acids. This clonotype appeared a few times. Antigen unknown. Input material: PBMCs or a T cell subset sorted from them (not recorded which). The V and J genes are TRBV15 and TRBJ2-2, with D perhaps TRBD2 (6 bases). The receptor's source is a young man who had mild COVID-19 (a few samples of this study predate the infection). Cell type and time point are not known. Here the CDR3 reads CATSRDNRGLAGELFF. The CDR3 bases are TGTGCCACCAGCAGAGATAATCGGGGGTTGGCCGGGGAGCTGTTTTTT.